These 23 T cell receptor beta chains were all obtained from the same sample, sequenced in a study of T cells in Graves' hyperthyroidism and ophthalmopathy. Amplification of TCR beta CDR3 regions used RNA as the template. HTBI primers drove first-round RT-PCR of the TCR CDR3. In TCRdb, the multiplex PCR reads were re-called with MiXCR into one record per CDR3 protein. The sample yields some 560,000 distinct CDR3 sequences, around 14% seen once. Sequences were obtained from blood. Receptors were obtained from a woman aged 25 to 39 with Graves' hyperthyroidism.

V is TRBV25-1 and J is TRBJ1-1; no firm D call. The CDR3 consists of 15 residues. Germline CDR1 and CDR2: MGHDK and SYGVNS. V gave up 3 bases and J gave up 7 bases, with 18 bases separating them. CDR3 coding DNA: TGTGCCAGCAGTGAGACCACAATACCTACAAATGAAGCTTTCTTT. This codes for CASSETTIPTNEAFF.

At least ten counts were recorded for this clonotype. This chain joins TRBV28 and TRBJ2-3; D perhaps matches TRBD1 (6 bases). Trimming pared 6 bases from V and 8 bases from J, leaving 18 bases between. Per the germline V gene, CDR1 is MDHEN and CDR2 is SYDVKM. The length of the CDR3 is 14 residues. CDR3 DNA sequence: TGTGCCAGCAGGGGGGACAAGACTTTTATTACGCAGTATTTT. Its translation: CASRGDKTFITQYF.

This clonotype was picked up many times. V and J are TRBV27 and TRBJ1-5, with unresolved D. This CDR3 has 13 residues. V lost 3 bases and J lost 1, with 4 bases in between. The germline gives CDR1 MNHEY, CDR2 SMNVEV (reference sequence). The CDR3 nucleotides are TGTGCCAGCAGTTTCCAAAGCAATCAGCCCCAGCATTTT. This codes for CASSFQSNQPQHF.

This clonotype was counted many times. This sequence joins TRBV24-1 and TRBJ2-1; possibly TRBD2 for D (5 bases). This CDR3 region has 16 residues. The germline gives CDR1 KGHDR, CDR2 SFDVKD. V lost 1 base and J lost 0, with 9 bases in between. The CDR3 DNA follows: TGTGCCACCAGTGATTTCACTAGGACCTCCTACAATGAGCAGTTCTTC. Encoded protein: CATSDFTRTSYNEQFF.

Concerning this clonotype: Just one base apart from a much larger clone, this may be a read error. The V gene is TRBV5-1, the J gene TRBJ2-3; 7 bases match TRBD2. Germline values: CDR1 SGHRS, CDR2 YFSETQ. The CDR3 sequence is 16 residues long. The CDR3, as DNA: TGCGCCAGCAGCCCTGAAGCGGGATCGTACACAGATATGCAGTATTTT. It codes for CASSPEAGSYTDMQYF. The full variable domain, in which reference TRBV5-1 and TRBJ2-3 provide the parts outside the CDR3, is KAGVTQTPRYLIKTRGQQVTLSCSPISGHRSVSWYQQTPGQGLQFLFEYFSETQRNKGNFPGRFSGRQFSNSRSEMNVSTLELGDSALYLCASSPEAGSYTDMQYFGPGTRLTVL.

The V gene is TRBV5-8, the J gene TRBJ2-7, with D maybe TRBD2 (7 bases). From germline, CDR1 is SGHTS and CDR2 YDEGEE. The CDR3 covers 16 residues. V shed 4 bases and J shed 3 bases, with 20 bases lying between them. CDR3 bases: TGTGCCAGCAGCCGGGGGGCGACCTCGTCGGGCTACGAGCAGTACTTC. It specifies CASSRGATSSGYEQYF. Combining the CDR3 with reference TRBV5-8 and TRBJ2-7 gives the whole variable domain EAGVTQSPTHLIKTRGQQATLRCSPISGHTSVYWYQQALGLGLQFLLWYDEGEERNRGNFPPRFSGRQFPNYSSELNVNALELEDSALYLCASSRGATSSGYEQYFGPGTRLTVT.

Ten or more counts support this clonotype. V gene TRBV27 combines with J gene TRBJ2-1, with TRBD2 matching 7 bases. The CDR3 totals 15 residues. Germline V gene lookup returns CDR1 MNHEY and CDR2 SMNVEV (reference sequence). Losses at the gene ends were 4 bases for V and 1 base for J; bases not matched to a gene: 4. CDR3 nucleotides: TGTGCCAGCAGTTCGACTAGCCCATCCTACAATGAGCAGTTCTTC. Amino acid sequence: CASSSTSPSYNEQFF.

A few counts support this clonotype. This chain connects TRBV6-1 to TRBJ2-4; maybe TRBD1 (5 bases). V was clipped by 8 bases and J by 1 base, with 15 bases between them. The CDR3 is made up of 15 amino acids. Germline V CDR1 and CDR2: MNHNS, SASEGT. The CDR3: CASGAKLGAKNIQYF. CDR3 in DNA: TGTGCCAGCGGGGCAAAACTCGGGGCCAAAAACATTCAGTACTTC.

J is TRBJ2-2 and V is TRBV24-1; 9 bases are shared with TRBD2. Germline V gene data show CDR1 as KGHDR and CDR2 as SFDVKD. The CDR3 spans 16 residues. With 4 bases clipped from V and 3 bases from J, the junction kept 5 bases outside the gene matches. In nucleotides, the CDR3 is TGTGCCACCAGTGAGAGCGGGAGGAGGGACACCGGGGAGCTGTTTTTT. Its translation: CATSESGRRDTGELFF.

The chain recombines TRBV5-1 with TRBJ2-1, with a tentative D call TRBD1 (7 bases). Germline CDR1 SGHRS, CDR2 YFSETQ. Trimming took 3 bases from V and 4 from J, leaving 17 bases between them. CDR3 size: 16 residues. The CDR3 protein is CASSSQGGGVYNEQFF. CDR3 nucleotides: TGCGCCAGCAGCTCTCAGGGGGGTGGTGTTTACAATGAGCAGTTCTTC.

This clonotype was seen at least ten times. The V and J genes are TRBV6-1 and TRBJ2-7; tentative D call: TRBD1 (6 bases). The length of the CDR3 is 15 residues. The V end was cut by 1 base, the J end by 2 bases, with 12 bases between. Germline V lookup: CDR1 MNHNS, CDR2 SASEGT. The CDR3 here is CASSEEIRGAYEQYF. Written as DNA, the CDR3 is TGTGCCAGCAGTGAAGAAATCAGGGGCGCCTACGAGCAGTACTTC.

This clonotype was counted between two and nine times. The DNA of the CDR3 is TGCAGTGCTAGAGCGCCCTCCGGGGACTATGGCTACACCTTC. It encodes CSARAPSGDYGYTF. The rearrangement links TRBV20-1 to TRBJ1-2; unclear D gene. The V gene's germline CDR1 is DFQATT and CDR2 SNEGSKA (reference sequence). This CDR3 spans 14 amino acids. V lost 1 base and J lost 3, with 12 bases in between.

This clonotype was found many times. CDR3 DNA: TGCGCCAGCAGCTTGGATGTGGACACTGAAGCTTTCTTT. As protein: CASSLDVDTEAFF. The chain has TRBV5-1 and TRBJ1-1; D remains ambiguous. The V gene lost 0 bases and the J gene lost 3 bases, with 6 bases spanning the gap. Germline V gene lookup returns CDR1 SGHRS and CDR2 YFSETQ. The CDR3 contains 13 residues.

This clonotype was detected ten times or more. V usage is TRBV11-2 and J usage is TRBJ2-1; 11 bases fit TRBD2. V gave up 1 base and J gave up 8 bases; unmatched junction bases: 7. This CDR3 comprises 16 residues. Germline assignment: CDR1 SGHAT and CDR2 FQNNGV. The CDR3 reads CASSLVSSGRLDEQFF. The CDR3 coding sequence is TGTGCCAGCAGCTTAGTTTCTAGCGGGAGGTTAGATGAGCAGTTCTTC.

This clonotype was counted between two and nine times. The chain links TRBV11-2 to TRBJ1-1; possibly TRBD1 for D (6 bases). Germline V gene sequence: CDR1 SGHAT, CDR2 FQNNGV. Trimming took 3 bases from V and 4 from J, leaving 30 bases between them. The CDR3 is made up of 20 amino acids. The CDR3, as DNA: TGTGCCAGCAGCTTGGGGGCTCGGTGGGGGGAAATCGATTCGGGCACTGAAGCTTTCTTT. Its translation: CASSLGARWGEIDSGTEAFF.

The J gene is TRBJ1-2, the V gene TRBV30; TRBD1 might be the D (5 bases). The CDR3 covers 12 residues. Trimming pared 4 bases from V and 8 bases from J, leaving 14 bases between. Germline V CDR1 and CDR2: GTSNPN, SVGIG (reference sequence). DNA of the CDR3: TGTGCCTGGACCCCAGGCGGGGCAGGCTACACCTTC. It is translated as CAWTPGGAGYTF.

As for this clonotype: A much larger clonotype is one base distant, so this may be a read error. The rearrangement uses TRBV28 and TRBJ2-1, with TRBD2 identical over 14 bases. The CDR3 has 16 amino acids. Germline CDR1 and CDR2: MDHEN and SYDVKM. CDR3 loop: CASSSGLAGAYNEQSF. The CDR3 DNA reads as TGTGCCAGCAGTTCGGGACTAGCGGGGGCCTACAATGAGCAGTCCTTC. The complete variable domain, with remaining parts taken from reference TRBV28 and TRBJ2-1, reads DVKVTQSSRYLVKRTGEKVFLECVQDMDHENMFWYRQDPGLGLRLIYFSYDVKMKEKGDIPEGYSVSREKKERFSLILESASTNQTSMYLCASSSGLAGAYNEQSFGPGTRLTVL.

In this sample, this clonotype turned up many times. The chain recombines TRBV7-8 with TRBJ2-6; no clear D. CDR1 and CDR2 from the germline V gene are SGHVS and FQNEAQ. The CDR3 runs to 16 residues. The germline V and J ends were trimmed by 5 bases and 0 bases, with 11 bases remaining between them. In nucleotides, the CDR3 is TGTGCCAGCAGCCCTCACCTATCCTCTGGGGCCAACGTCCTGACTTTC. This sequence encodes CASSPHLSSGANVLTF.

This clonotype was seen repeatedly, ten times or more. The V and J genes are TRBV12-3 or TRBV12-4 and TRBJ1-1; 8 nucleotides match TRBD1. This CDR3 has 14 amino acids. V gave up 5 bases and J gave up 5 bases; unmatched junction bases: 7. In nucleotides, the CDR3 is TGTGCCAGCAGTAAAACAGGGGGGGAGACTGAAGCTTTCTTT. Translating gives CASSKTGGETEAFF.

With respect to this clonotype: A much larger clone is a single base away; this may be a read error. V usage is TRBV11-2 and J usage is TRBJ1-1; TRBD1 might be the D (5 bases). The CDR3 spans 14 residues. Trimming stripped 4 bases from V and 6 bases from J, with 15 bases between. In germline, CDR1 is SGHAT, CDR2 FQNNGV. CDR3 sequence reads: CASSSVAGIPEAFF. In nucleotides, the CDR3 is TGTGCCAGCAGCTCGGTGGCAGGGATTCCTGAAGCTTTCTTT.

This clonotype occurred many times. This sequence joins TRBV5-1 and TRBJ1-1, with D possibly TRBD1 on 6 matching bases. The V end lost 1 base, the J end lost 2 bases, and 9 bases lay between the germline ends. Per germline, CDR1 SGHRS and CDR2 YFSETQ. The CDR3 has 14 residues. CDR3 protein: CASSLKGGNTEAFF. In nucleotides, the CDR3 is TGCGCCAGCAGCTTGAAGGGGGGTAACACTGAAGCTTTCTTT.

This clonotype appeared a few times. The rearrangement uses TRBV7-8 and TRBJ2-3; 10 bases are shared with TRBD1. Unmatched junction bases numbered 6, after V lost 3 bases and J lost 0 bases. There are 17 residues in the CDR3. Looked up from germline, CDR1 is SGHVS and CDR2 is FQNEAQ. The CDR3 DNA sequence: TGTGCCAGCAGCTTTAGGGACAGGGGCTTTAGCACAGATACGCAGTATTTT. Encoded protein: CASSFRDRGFSTDTQYF.

The V and J genes are TRBV4-1 and TRBJ2-3, with D perhaps TRBD2 (6 bases). This CDR3 comprises 16 residues. V shed 0 bases and J shed 2 bases, with 12 bases lying between them. The V gene's germline CDR1 is MGHRA and CDR2 YSYEKL. The DNA of the CDR3 is TGCGCCAGCAGCCAAGACCGGGACTTCACCACAGATACGCAGTATTTT. Residues: CASSQDRDFTTDTQYF.